This T cell receptor (beta chain) was obtained from a study of PD-L1 blockade in urothelial cancer. Study-level information: It was at some point between 2014 and 2015 that patients started atezolizumab at 1,200 mg intravenously every 3 weeks. Previous chemotherapy exposure amounted to 0 to 3 regimens for patients. Blood analysis was done at 3 weeks (second dose) and 6 weeks after treatment began. Regarding the study as a whole: Pretreatment blood TCR clonality under the median forecast improved survival.

Clones were sequenced by immunoSEQ multiplex PCR, and TCRdb holds only the in-frame ones, with some missing. Here the sample spans about 72,000 clones, roughly 90% being singletons. The sample's time point: pretreatment peripheral blood. V lost 3 bases, J lost 2 bases, and 11 bases lay in between. This CDR3 has 14 amino acids. Per germline, CDR1 SGHTA and CDR2 FQGNSA. As to this clone: Its antigen is currently unknown.

Sample: PBMCs, taken around atezolizumab (anti-PD-L1) treatment. This TCR was recovered from an older man with urothelial cancer. V and J are TRBV7-2 and TRBJ2-7; TRBD1 might be the D (5 bases). The CDR3 region is CASSLKGITYEQYF. The DNA for the CDR3 is TGTGCCAGCAGCTTGAAGGGGATTACCTACGAGCAGTACTTC.